A single TCR beta chain is shown here with its context. This CDR3 is also generated by other DNA sequences in the sample. These data originate in a study of blood T cell repertoires in COVID-19. This CDR3 has 15 amino acids. Trimming cost V 4 bases and J 2 bases, with 13 bases left between them. Germline CDR1 is SGHTA and CDR2 is FQGNSA. The table came from immunoSEQ multiplex PCR; TCRdb's copy has only in-frame clones and leaves some out. The data contain a few hundred thousand clones, 70% to 90% of them singletons. The source material was peripheral blood. This TCR was sampled from a man in his late teens or twenties with active or convalescent COVID-19. The rearrangement joins TRBV7-2 to TRBJ2-3; D might be TRBD2 (7 bases). The CDR3 spells CASSSSGGLTDTQYF. CDR3 nucleotide sequence: TGTGCCAGCAGCTCCTCGGGGGGCCTCACAGATACGCAGTATTTT.